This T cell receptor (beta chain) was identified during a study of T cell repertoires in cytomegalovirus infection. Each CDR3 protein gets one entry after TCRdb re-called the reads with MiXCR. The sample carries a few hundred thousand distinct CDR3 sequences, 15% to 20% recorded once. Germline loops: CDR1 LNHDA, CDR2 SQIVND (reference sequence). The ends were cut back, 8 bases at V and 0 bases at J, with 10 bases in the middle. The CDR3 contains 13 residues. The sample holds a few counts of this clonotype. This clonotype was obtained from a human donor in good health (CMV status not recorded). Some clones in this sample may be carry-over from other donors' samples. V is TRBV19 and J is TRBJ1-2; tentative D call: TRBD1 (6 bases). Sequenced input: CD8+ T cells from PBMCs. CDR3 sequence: CASLGDTNYGYTF. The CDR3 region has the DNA TGTGCCAGTTTGGGGGACACTAACTATGGCTACACCTTC.